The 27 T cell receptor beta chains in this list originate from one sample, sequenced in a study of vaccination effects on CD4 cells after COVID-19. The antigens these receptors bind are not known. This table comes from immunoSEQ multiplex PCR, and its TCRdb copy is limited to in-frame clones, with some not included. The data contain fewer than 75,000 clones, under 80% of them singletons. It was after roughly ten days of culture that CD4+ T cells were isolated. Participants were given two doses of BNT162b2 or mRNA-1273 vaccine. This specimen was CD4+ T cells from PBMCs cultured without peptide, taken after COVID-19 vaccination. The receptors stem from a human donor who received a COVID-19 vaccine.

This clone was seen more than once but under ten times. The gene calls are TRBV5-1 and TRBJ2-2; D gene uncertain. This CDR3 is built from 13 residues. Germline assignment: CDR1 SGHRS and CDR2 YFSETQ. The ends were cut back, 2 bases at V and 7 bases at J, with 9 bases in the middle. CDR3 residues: CASSFFERGELFF. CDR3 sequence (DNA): TGCGCCAGCAGCTTCTTCGAACGCGGGGAGCTGTTTTTT.

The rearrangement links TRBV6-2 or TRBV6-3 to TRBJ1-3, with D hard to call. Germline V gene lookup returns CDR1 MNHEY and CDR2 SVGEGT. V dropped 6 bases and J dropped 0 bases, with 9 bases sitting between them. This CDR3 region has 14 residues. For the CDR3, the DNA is TGTGCCAGCAGCCGACGGTCCTCTGGAAACACCATATATTTT. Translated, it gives CASSRRSSGNTIYF.

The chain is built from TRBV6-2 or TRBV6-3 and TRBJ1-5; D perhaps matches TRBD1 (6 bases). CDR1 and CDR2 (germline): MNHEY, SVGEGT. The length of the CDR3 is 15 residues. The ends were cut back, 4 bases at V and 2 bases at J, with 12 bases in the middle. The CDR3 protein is CASSFGGEGNQPQHF. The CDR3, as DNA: TGTGCCAGCAGTTTTGGGGGCGAGGGCAATCAGCCCCAGCATTTT.

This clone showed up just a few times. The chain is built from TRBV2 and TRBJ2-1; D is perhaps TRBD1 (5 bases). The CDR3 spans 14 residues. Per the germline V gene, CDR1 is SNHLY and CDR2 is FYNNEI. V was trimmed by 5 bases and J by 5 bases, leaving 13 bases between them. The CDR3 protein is CASSPRTTNNEQFF. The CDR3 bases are TGTGCCAGCAGTCCCCGGACAACTAACAATGAGCAGTTCTTC.

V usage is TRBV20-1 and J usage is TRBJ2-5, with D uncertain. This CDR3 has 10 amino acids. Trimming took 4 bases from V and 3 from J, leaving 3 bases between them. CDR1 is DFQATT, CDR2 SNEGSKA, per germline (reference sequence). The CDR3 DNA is TGCAGTGCTATAAAAGAGACCCAGTACTTC. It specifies CSAIKETQYF.

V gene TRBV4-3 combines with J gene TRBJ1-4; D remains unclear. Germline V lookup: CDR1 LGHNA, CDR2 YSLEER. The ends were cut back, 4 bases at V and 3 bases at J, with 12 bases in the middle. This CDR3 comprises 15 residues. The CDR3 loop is CASSLAAVANEKLFF. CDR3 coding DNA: TGCGCCAGCAGCCTAGCTGCGGTAGCTAATGAAAAACTGTTTTTT.

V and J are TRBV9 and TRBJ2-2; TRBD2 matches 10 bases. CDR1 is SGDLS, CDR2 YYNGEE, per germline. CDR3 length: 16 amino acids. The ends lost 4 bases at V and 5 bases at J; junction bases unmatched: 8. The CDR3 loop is CASSLRSGGATGELFF. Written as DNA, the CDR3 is TGTGCCAGCAGCCTCAGGAGCGGGGGGGCAACCGGGGAGCTGTTTTTT.

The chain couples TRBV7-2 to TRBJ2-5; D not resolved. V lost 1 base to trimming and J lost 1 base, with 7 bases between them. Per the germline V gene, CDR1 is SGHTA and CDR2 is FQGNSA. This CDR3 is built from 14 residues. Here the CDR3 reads CASSLGGFQETQYF. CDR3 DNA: TGTGCCAGCAGCTTAGGAGGTTTCCAAGAGACCCAGTACTTC.

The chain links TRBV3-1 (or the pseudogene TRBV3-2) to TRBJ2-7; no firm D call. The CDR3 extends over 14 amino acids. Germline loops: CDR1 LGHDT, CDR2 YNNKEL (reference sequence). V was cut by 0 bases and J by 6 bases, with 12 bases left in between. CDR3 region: CASSQDPLTGEQYV. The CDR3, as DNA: TGTGCCAGCAGCCAAGACCCCCTGACTGGCGAGCAGTACGTC.

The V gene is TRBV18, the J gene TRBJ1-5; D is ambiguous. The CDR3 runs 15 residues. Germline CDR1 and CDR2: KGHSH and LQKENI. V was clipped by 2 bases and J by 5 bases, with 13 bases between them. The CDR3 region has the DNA TGTGCCAGCTCACCAGAGCAACCCAGTTATCAGCCCCAGCATTTT. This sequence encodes CASSPEQPSYQPQHF.

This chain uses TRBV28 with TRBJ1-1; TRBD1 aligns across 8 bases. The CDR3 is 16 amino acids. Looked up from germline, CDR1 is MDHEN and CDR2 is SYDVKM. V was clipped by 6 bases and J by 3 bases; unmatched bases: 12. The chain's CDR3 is CASRARQGRKDTEAFF. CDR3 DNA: TGTGCCAGCAGGGCCCGACAGGGGAGAAAAGACACTGAAGCTTTCTTT.

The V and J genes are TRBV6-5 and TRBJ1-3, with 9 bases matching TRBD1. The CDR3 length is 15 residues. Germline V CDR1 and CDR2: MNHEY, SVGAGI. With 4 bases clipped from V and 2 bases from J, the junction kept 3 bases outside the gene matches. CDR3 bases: TGTGCCAGCAGTTCCACAGGGGGCCCTGGAAACACCATATATTTT. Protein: CASSSTGGPGNTIYF.

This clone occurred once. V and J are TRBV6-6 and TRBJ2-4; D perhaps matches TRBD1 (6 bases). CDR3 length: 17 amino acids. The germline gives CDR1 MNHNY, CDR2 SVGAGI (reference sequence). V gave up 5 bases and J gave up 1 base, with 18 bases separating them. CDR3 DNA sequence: TGTGCCAGCAGTCGACCGGGACAAACCGGGGCCAAAAACATTCAGTACTTC. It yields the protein CASSRPGQTGAKNIQYF.

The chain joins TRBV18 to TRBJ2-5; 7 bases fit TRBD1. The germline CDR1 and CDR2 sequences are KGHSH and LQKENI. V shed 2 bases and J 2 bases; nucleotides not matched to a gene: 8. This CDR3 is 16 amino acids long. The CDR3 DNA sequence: TGTGCCAGCTCACCAAGACCTAGGGACAGACAAGAGACCCAGTACTTC. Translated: CASSPRPRDRQETQYF.

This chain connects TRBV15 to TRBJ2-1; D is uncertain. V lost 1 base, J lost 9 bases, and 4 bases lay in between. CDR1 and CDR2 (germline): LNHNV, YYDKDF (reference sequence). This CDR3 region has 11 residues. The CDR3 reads CATSRVGEQFF. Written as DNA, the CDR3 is TGTGCCACCAGCAGAGTGGGTGAGCAGTTCTTC.

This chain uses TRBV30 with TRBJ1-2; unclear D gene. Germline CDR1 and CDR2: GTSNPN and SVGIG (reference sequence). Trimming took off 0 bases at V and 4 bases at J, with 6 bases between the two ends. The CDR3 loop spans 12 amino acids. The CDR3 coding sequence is TGTGCCTGGAGTGTTGCCCGCTATGGCTACACCTTC. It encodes CAWSVARYGYTF.

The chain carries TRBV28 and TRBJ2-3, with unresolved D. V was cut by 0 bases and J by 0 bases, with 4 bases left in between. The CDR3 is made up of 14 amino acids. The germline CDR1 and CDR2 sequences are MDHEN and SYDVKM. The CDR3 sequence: CASSLWGSTDTQYF. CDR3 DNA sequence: TGTGCCAGCAGTTTATGGGGTAGCACAGATACGCAGTATTTT.

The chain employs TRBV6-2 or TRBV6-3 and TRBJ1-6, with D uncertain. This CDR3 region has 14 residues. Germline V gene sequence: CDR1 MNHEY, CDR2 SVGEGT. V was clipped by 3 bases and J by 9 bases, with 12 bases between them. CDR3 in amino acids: CASSYIRPGSPLHF. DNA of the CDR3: TGTGCCAGCAGTTATATACGGCCGGGTTCACCCCTCCACTTT.

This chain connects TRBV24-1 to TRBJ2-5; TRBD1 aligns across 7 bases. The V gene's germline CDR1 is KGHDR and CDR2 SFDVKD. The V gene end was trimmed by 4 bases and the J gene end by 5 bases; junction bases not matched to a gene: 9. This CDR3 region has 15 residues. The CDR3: CATSDLRQGRETQYF. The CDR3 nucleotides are TGTGCCACCAGTGACCTCAGACAGGGAAGGGAGACCCAGTACTTC.

The CDR3 sequence: CASRAGTGSGNTIYF. The CDR3 region has the DNA TGCGCCAGCAGAGCCGGGACAGGGTCCGGAAACACCATATATTTT. This chain joins TRBV10-2 and TRBJ1-3; 9 nucleotides agree with TRBD1. This CDR3 is built from 15 residues. Trimming removed 6 bases from V and 4 bases from J; junction bases left unmatched: 7. Germline CDR1 WSHSY, CDR2 SAAADI.

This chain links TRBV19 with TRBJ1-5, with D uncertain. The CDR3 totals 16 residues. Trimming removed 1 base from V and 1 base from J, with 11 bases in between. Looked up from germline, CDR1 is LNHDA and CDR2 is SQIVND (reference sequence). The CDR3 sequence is CASSIGRAESNQPQHF. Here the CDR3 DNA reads TGTGCCAGTAGTATAGGGCGGGCGGAGAGCAATCAGCCCCAGCATTTT.

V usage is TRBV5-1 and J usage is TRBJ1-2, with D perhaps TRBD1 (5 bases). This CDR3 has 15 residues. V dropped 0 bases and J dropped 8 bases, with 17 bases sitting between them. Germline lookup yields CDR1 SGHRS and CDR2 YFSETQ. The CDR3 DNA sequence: TGCGCCAGCAGCTTGGACCTCCAGGGCTTTAGAGGCTACACCTTC. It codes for CASSLDLQGFRGYTF.

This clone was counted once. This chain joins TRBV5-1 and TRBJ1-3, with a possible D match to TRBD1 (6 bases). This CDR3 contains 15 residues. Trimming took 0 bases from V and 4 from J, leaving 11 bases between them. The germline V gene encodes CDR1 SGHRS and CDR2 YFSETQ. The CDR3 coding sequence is TGCGCCAGCAGCTTGGCCGCGGGGGCCGGAAACACCATATATTTT. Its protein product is CASSLAAGAGNTIYF.

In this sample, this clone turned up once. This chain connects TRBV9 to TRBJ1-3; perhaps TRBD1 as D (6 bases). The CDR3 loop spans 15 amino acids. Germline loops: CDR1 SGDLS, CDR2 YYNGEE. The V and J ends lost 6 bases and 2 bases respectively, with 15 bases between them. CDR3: CASTTGLGPGNTIYF. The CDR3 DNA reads TGTGCCAGCACCACAGGGCTAGGCCCTGGAAACACCATATATTTT.

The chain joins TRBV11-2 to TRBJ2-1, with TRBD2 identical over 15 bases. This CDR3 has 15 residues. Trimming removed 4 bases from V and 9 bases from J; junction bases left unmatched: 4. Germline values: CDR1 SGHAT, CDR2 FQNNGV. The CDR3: CASSSGLAGGGEQFF. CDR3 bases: TGTGCCAGCAGCTCGGGACTAGCGGGGGGTGGTGAGCAGTTCTTC.

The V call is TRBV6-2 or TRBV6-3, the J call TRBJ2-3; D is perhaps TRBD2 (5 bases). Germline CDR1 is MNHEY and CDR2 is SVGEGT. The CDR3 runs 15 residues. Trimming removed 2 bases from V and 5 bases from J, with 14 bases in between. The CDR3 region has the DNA TGTGCCAGCAGTTACGGGCCCGGACGGGGAGATACGCAGTATTTT. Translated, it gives CASSYGPGRGDTQYF.

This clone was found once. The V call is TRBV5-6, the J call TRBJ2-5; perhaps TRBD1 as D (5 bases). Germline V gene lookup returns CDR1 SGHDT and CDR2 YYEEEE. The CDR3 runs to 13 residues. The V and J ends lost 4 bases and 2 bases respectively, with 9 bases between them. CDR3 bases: TGTGCCAGCAGCGGAGACAGACAAGAGACCCAGTACTTC. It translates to CASSGDRQETQYF.